The 26 T cell receptor beta chains reported below all come from one sample, sequenced in a study of cytomegalovirus exposure and HLA in healthy donors. Both 60 Vbeta primers and 13 Jbeta primers went into the PCR. The table came from immunoSEQ multiplex PCR; TCRdb's copy has only in-frame clones and leaves some out. The repertoire holds 65,000 to 70,000 clones, with 75% to 90% as singletons. The sample was PBMCs. The receptors derive from a young woman in good health and CMV-seropositive.

The chain combines TRBV30 with TRBJ2-1, with 7 bases lining up with TRBD2. This CDR3 spans 16 amino acids. The trim removed 5 bases at V and 0 bases at J, leaving 10 bases unmatched. Per the germline V gene, CDR1 is GTSNPN and CDR2 is SVGIG (reference sequence). This chain's CDR3 is CAWGGEGRDSYNEQFF. The CDR3, as DNA: TGTGCCTGGGGGGGGGAGGGGCGGGACTCCTACAATGAGCAGTTCTTC.

CDR3 sequence (DNA): TGTGCCAGCAGCCCCCGGGACAGACCCTCCGGAAACACCATATATTTT. Encoded protein: CASSPRDRPSGNTIYF. The chain recombines TRBV7-9 with TRBJ1-3, with 7 bases lining up with TRBD1. V was pared by 5 bases and J by 4 bases, with 11 bases of the junction left unmatched. CDR3 length: 16 residues. Germline V gene lookup returns CDR1 SEHNR and CDR2 FQNEAQ (reference sequence).

This clone came up once. This chain joins TRBV29-1 and TRBJ2-5; the match to TRBD2 covers 7 bases. CDR1 is SQVTM and CDR2 is ANQGSEA in the germline V gene. The V segment lost 1 base and the J segment 5 bases; nucleotides outside the gene matches: 7. The CDR3 loop spans 14 amino acids. The CDR3 spells CSVEGEGPGETQYF. CDR3 DNA: TGCAGCGTTGAAGGGGAGGGCCCGGGGGAGACCCAGTACTTC.

V and J are TRBV5-1 and TRBJ2-2; a weak D match, TRBD2 (6 bases). Trimming stripped 5 bases from V and 5 bases from J, with 16 bases between. From germline, CDR1 is SGHRS and CDR2 YFSETQ. The CDR3 has 15 residues. DNA for the CDR3: TGCGCCAGCAGAACTACAGCTCGGGGGACCGGGGAGCTGTTTTTT. It specifies CASRTTARGTGELFF.

The CDR3 DNA is TGTGCCAGCAGTCCGATACCGGGGGGTGGAGGGGCCTACGAGCAGTACTTC. Translation: CASSPIPGGGGAYEQYF. The rearrangement joins TRBV27 to TRBJ2-7; 7 nucleotides align to TRBD2. Germline assignment: CDR1 MNHEY and CDR2 SMNVEV (reference sequence). The CDR3 totals 17 residues. Unmatched junction bases numbered 15, after V lost 5 bases and J lost 2 bases.

The V gene is TRBV28, the J gene TRBJ1-3; D is ambiguous. V was pared by 8 bases and J by 0 bases, with 14 bases between. Per germline, CDR1 MDHEN and CDR2 SYDVKM. CDR3 size: 15 residues. CDR3 sequence (DNA): TGTGCCAGCGGCTTGTCGACTTACTCTGGAAACACCATATATTTT. Encoded protein: CASGLSTYSGNTIYF.

The genes are TRBV18 and TRBJ2-1; 8 bases fit TRBD2. The CDR3 has 16 residues. V lost 2 bases to trimming and J lost 2 bases; unmatched junction nucleotides: 5. Germline V gene sequence: CDR1 KGHSH, CDR2 LQKENI. CDR3 nucleotide sequence: TGTGCCAGCTCACCAAAAAATAGCGGGACCTACAATGAGCAGTTCTTC. It yields the protein CASSPKNSGTYNEQFF. The full variable domain, rest sourced from reference TRBV18 and TRBJ2-1, is NAGVMQNPRHLVRRRGQEARLRCSPMKGHSHVYWYRQLPEEGLKFMVYLQKENIIDESGMPKERFSAEFPKEGPSILRIQQVVRGDSAAYFCASSPKNSGTYNEQFFGPGTRLTVL.

The rearrangement links TRBV4-1 to TRBJ1-5; a possible D gene is TRBD1 (6 bases). Germline V lookup: CDR1 MGHRA, CDR2 YSYEKL. Trimming removed 6 bases at V and 0 bases at J, with 15 bases between. The length of the CDR3 is 16 residues. For the CDR3, the DNA is TGCGCCAGCAGGGACAGAGAATTATATAGCAATCAGCCCCAGCATTTT. Protein sequence: CASRDRELYSNQPQHF.

The chain links TRBV5-1 to TRBJ2-2, with 9 positions matching TRBD1. The length of the CDR3 is 17 residues. Germline CDR1 SGHRS, CDR2 YFSETQ. J lost 7 bases, V lost 2 bases, and 12 bases had no gene match. CDR3 amino acids: CASSFRDRGSVDGELFF. The CDR3 DNA is TGCGCCAGCAGCTTTAGAGACAGGGGGTCAGTCGACGGGGAGCTGTTTTTT. Variable domain in full (rest from reference TRBV5-1 and TRBJ2-2): KAGVTQTPRYLIKTRGQQVTLSCSPISGHRSVSWYQQTPGQGLQFLFEYFSETQRNKGNFPGRFSGRQFSNSRSEMNVSTLELGDSALYLCASSFRDRGSVDGELFFGEGSRLTVL.

The CDR3 here is CASSFPGTSGRRDTQYF. CDR3 bases: TGTGCCAGCAGTTTCCCCGGGACTAGCGGGAGGCGAGATACGCAGTATTTT. This chain joins TRBV28 and TRBJ2-3, with 15 bases fitting TRBD2. CDR1 and CDR2 (germline): MDHEN, SYDVKM. CDR3 size: 17 residues. V shed 3 bases and J 5 bases; nucleotides not matched to a gene: 6. The whole variable domain, remainder taken from reference TRBV28 and TRBJ2-3, is DVKVTQSSRYLVKRTGEKVFLECVQDMDHENMFWYRQDPGLGLRLIYFSYDVKMKEKGDIPEGYSVSREKKERFSLILESASTNQTSMYLCASSFPGTSGRRDTQYFGPGTRLTVL.

The rearrangement links TRBV7-6 to TRBJ2-3, with 10 nucleotides matching TRBD1. This CDR3 spans 15 amino acids. Germline CDR1 is SGHVS and CDR2 is FNYEAQ. The V and J ends lost 6 bases and 3 bases, in that order; junction bases with no gene match: 6. Here the CDR3 DNA reads TGTGCCAGCAGGGGGGGGACAGGGGCGACAGATACGCAGTATTTT. The encoded protein is CASRGGTGATDTQYF. Filled out from reference TRBV7-6 and TRBJ2-3, the complete variable domain reads GAGVSQSPRYKVTKRGQDVALRCDPISGHVSLYWYRQALGQGPEFLTYFNYEAQQDKSGLPNDRFSAERPEGSISTLTIQRTEQRDSAMYRCASRGGTGATDTQYFGPGTRLTVL.

In this sample, this clone turned up once. The V call is TRBV7-9, the J call TRBJ2-1, with 11 bases fitting TRBD2. Germline V CDR1 and CDR2: SEHNR, FQNEAQ (reference sequence). V dropped 4 bases and J dropped 7; count of bases not matched to a gene: 6. The CDR3 contains 15 residues. The CDR3 nucleotides read TGTGCCAGCAGCTCACTAGCGGGAGTCTCAAATGAGCAGTTCTTC. Amino acids: CASSSLAGVSNEQFF.

V and J are TRBV4-1 and TRBJ2-4; D may be TRBD2 (6 bases). Germline V lookup: CDR1 MGHRA, CDR2 YSYEKL. The CDR3 loop spans 13 amino acids. Deletions cut 6 bases from V and 7 bases from J, with 13 bases between. CDR3 DNA: TGCGCCAGCAGTCACGGGAGTGGTAACATTCAGTACTTC. Its protein is CASSHGSGNIQYF.

This chain links TRBV23-1 with TRBJ2-6; 9 positions match TRBD1. TRBV23-1 is filed as an ORF, its function uncertain. CDR3 size: 18 residues. V shed 3 bases, J shed 0 bases, and the junction held 6 bases outside the gene matches. This chain's CDR3 is CASSQDRGSCSGANVLTF. The DNA of the CDR3 is TGCGCCAGCAGTCAGGACAGGGGAAGCTGCTCTGGGGCCAACGTCCTGACTTTC.

This chain uses TRBV18 with TRBJ2-7; no clear D gene. Trimming pared 3 bases from V and 0 bases from J, leaving 6 bases between. The CDR3 consists of 13 residues. Per the germline V gene, CDR1 is KGHSH and CDR2 is LQKENI. The DNA of the CDR3 is TGTGCCAGCTCACCCCTTAGCTCCTACGAGCAGTACTTC. Translated, it gives CASSPLSSYEQYF. Together with reference TRBV18 and TRBJ2-7, the CDR3 gives the full variable domain: NAGVMQNPRHLVRRRGQEARLRCSPMKGHSHVYWYRQLPEEGLKFMVYLQKENIIDESGMPKERFSAEFPKEGPSILRIQQVVRGDSAAYFCASSPLSSYEQYFGPGTRLTVT.

V and J are TRBV10-3 and TRBJ2-1, with D unclear. V lost 5 bases and J lost 5, with 7 bases in between. The CDR3 is made up of 12 amino acids. Looked up from germline, CDR1 is ENHRY and CDR2 is SYGVKD. The CDR3 DNA follows: TGTGCCATCAGTCAACTTAACAATGAGCAGTTCTTC. As protein: CAISQLNNEQFF.

This clone was seen only a few times. This chain connects TRBV28 to TRBJ2-1, with D possibly TRBD1 on 5 matching bases. V was pared by 2 bases and J by 7 bases, with 15 bases between. Per the germline V gene, CDR1 is MDHEN and CDR2 is SYDVKM. The CDR3 has 15 amino acids. For the CDR3, the DNA is TGTGCCAGCAGTTTACCCCCGGCAGGGATGAATGAGCAGTTCTTC. It encodes CASSLPPAGMNEQFF.

The chain carries TRBV5-5 and TRBJ1-4; D is undetermined. CDR3 size: 16 residues. Between the trimmed V and J ends, which lost 0 bases and 7 bases, there was a span of 16 bases. Germline CDR1 is SGHKS and CDR2 is YYEKEE (reference sequence). CDR3 in amino acids: CASSLEWVAGGEKLFF. In nucleotides, the CDR3 is TGTGCCAGCAGCTTGGAGTGGGTTGCTGGAGGTGAAAAACTGTTTTTT.

V usage is TRBV27 and J usage is TRBJ2-5; no clear D. CDR3 size: 13 residues. Trimming removed 2 bases at V and 7 bases at J, with 11 bases between. Germline V lookup: CDR1 MNHEY, CDR2 SMNVEV (reference sequence). The CDR3 protein is CASSLLGVGTQYF. The CDR3 nucleotides are TGTGCCAGCAGTTTACTAGGAGTAGGGACCCAGTACTTC.

CDR3 sequence reads: CASSLDTSGGFTDTQYF. The DNA of the CDR3 is TGTGCCAGCAGCTTAGATACTAGCGGGGGGTTCACAGATACGCAGTATTTT. The genes are TRBV11-2 and TRBJ2-3, with 12 bases matching TRBD2. Germline V gives CDR1 SGHAT, CDR2 FQNNGV. The CDR3 runs 17 residues. The V segment lost 0 bases and the J segment 2 bases; nucleotides outside the gene matches: 3.

In its sample, this clone was seen once. The rearrangement uses TRBV11-3 and TRBJ2-3, with D possibly being TRBD1 (5 bases). There are 17 residues in the CDR3. The V end lost 7 bases, the J end lost 4 bases, and 24 bases lay between the germline ends. CDR1 and CDR2 (germline): SGHNT, YENEEA. The CDR3 region is CASTRPCPPARADTQYF. The CDR3 DNA follows: TGTGCCAGCACCCGACCTTGTCCGCCGGCCAGGGCAGATACGCAGTATTTT.

The rearrangement joins TRBV20-1 to TRBJ2-1, with D possibly TRBD2 on 5 matching bases. Germline CDR1 DFQATT, CDR2 SNEGSKA (reference sequence). The length of the CDR3 is 11 residues. The V end lost 7 bases, the J end lost 8 bases, and 12 bases lay between the germline ends. The CDR3 DNA is TGCAGTGTCGAGGGCCTGGATGAGCAGTTCTTC. Translation gives CSVEGLDEQFF.

The chain links TRBV6-1 to TRBJ2-7, with 12 bases aligning to TRBD2. Germline CDR1 MNHNS, CDR2 SASEGT. The CDR3 runs 18 residues. V dropped 4 bases and J dropped 2; count of bases not matched to a gene: 12. The DNA of the CDR3 is TGTGCCAGCAGTGGGCGGCAGACTAGCGGGAGTAGGCCCTACGAGCAGTACTTC. It yields the protein CASSGRQTSGSRPYEQYF.

V is TRBV19 and J is TRBJ2-1, with 10 bases identical to TRBD2. Germline V gene sequence: CDR1 LNHDA, CDR2 SQIVND (reference sequence). V lost 4 bases to trimming and J lost 5 bases; unmatched junction nucleotides: 5. CDR3 length equals 15 residues. The CDR3 DNA sequence: TGTGCCAGTAGTAAACTAGCGGGGAGGAACAATGAGCAGTTCTTC. Residues: CASSKLAGRNNEQFF.

This sequence joins TRBV7-8 and TRBJ2-7, with unresolved D. V was pared by 1 base and J by 9 bases, with 13 bases between. This CDR3 contains 13 residues. CDR1 and CDR2 (germline): SGHVS, FQNEAQ. The CDR3 protein is CASSLVASFGQYF. The CDR3 nucleotides read TGTGCCAGCAGCTTAGTGGCCAGTTTTGGGCAGTACTTC.

The CDR3 coding sequence is TGTGCCAGCAGCTTAGTTGGGACCCCCGGGGGAGAGACCCAGTACTTC. Translation gives CASSLVGTPGGETQYF. The chain joins TRBV7-9 to TRBJ2-5; D perhaps matches TRBD2 (6 bases). Germline CDR1 SEHNR, CDR2 FQNEAQ (reference sequence). Trimming removed 1 base from V and 4 bases from J, with 16 bases in between. The CDR3 is 16 amino acids.